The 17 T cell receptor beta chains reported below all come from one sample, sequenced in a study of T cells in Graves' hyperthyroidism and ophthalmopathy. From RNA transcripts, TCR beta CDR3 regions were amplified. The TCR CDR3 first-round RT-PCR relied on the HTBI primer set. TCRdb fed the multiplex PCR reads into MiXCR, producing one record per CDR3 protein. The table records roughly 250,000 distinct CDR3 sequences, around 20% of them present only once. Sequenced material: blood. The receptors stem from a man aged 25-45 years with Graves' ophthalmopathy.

CDR3 region: CASSFSPRAVNTEAFF. The CDR3 DNA reads as TGTGCCAGCAGCTTCTCCCCCCGCGCCGTTAATACTGAAGCTTTCTTT. V usage is TRBV7-2 and J usage is TRBJ1-1, with D hard to call. V was trimmed by 3 bases and J by 5 bases, leaving 19 bases between them. The CDR3 runs 16 residues. Germline V lookup: CDR1 SGHTA, CDR2 FQGNSA.

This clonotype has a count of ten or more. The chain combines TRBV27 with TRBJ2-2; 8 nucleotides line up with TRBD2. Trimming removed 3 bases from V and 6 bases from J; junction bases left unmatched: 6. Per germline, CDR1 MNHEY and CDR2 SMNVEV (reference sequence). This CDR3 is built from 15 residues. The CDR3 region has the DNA TGTGCCAGCAGTTTCGACGGGAGGGGGTCCGGGGAGCTGTTTTTT. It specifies CASSFDGRGSGELFF.

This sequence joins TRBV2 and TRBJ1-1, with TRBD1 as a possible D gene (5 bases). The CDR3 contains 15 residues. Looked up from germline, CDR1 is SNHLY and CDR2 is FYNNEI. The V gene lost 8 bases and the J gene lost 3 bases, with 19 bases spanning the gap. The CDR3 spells CASPRTGTDYTEAFF. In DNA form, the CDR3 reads TGTGCCAGCCCCCGGACCGGGACGGATTACACTGAAGCTTTCTTT.

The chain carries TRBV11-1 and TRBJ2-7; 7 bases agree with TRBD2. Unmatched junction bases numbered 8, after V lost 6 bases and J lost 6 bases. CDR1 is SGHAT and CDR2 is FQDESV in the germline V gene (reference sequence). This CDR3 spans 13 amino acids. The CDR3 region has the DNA TGTGCCAGCAGTGGAGCGGGATCCCTCGAGCAGTACTTC. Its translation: CASSGAGSLEQYF.

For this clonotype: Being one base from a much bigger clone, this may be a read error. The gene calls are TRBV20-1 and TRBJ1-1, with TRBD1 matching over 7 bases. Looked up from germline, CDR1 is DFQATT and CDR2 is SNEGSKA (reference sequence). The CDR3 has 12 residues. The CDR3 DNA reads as TGCAGTGCTGGGGACAGAGGCACTGAAGCTTCCTTT. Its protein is CSAGDRGTEASF.

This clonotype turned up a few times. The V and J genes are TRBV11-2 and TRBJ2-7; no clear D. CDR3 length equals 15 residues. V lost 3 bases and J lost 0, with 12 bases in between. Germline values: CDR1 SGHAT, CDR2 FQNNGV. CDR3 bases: TGTGCCAGCAGCTTGGCGTTGACCGACTCCTACGAGCAGTACTTC. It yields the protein CASSLALTDSYEQYF.

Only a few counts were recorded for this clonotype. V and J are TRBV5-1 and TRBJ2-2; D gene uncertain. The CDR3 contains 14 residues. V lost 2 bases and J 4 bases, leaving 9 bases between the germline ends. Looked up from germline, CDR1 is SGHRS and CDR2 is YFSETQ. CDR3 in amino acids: CASSLPRSTGELFF. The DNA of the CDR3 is TGCGCCAGCAGCTTACCCCGCAGCACCGGGGAGCTGTTTTTT.

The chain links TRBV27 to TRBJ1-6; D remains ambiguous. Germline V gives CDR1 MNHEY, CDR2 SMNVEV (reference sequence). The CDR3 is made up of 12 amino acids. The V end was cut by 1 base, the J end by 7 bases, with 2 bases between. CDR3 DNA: TGTGCCAGCAGTTTATTCAATTCACCCCTCCACTTT. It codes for CASSLFNSPLHF.

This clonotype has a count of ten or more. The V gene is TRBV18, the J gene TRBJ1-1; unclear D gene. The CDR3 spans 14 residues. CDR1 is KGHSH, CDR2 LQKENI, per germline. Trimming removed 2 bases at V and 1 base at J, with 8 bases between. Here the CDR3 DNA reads TGTGCCAGCTCACCAGCACAAAGGAACACTGAAGCTTTCTTT. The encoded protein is CASSPAQRNTEAFF.

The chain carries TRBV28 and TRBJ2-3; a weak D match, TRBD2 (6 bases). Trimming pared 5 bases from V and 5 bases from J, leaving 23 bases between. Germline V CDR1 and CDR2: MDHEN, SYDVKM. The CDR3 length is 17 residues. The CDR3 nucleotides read TGTGCCAGCAGTCGTCCCCCCCTAGCGAGAGAGGGAGATACGCAGTATTTT. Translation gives CASSRPPLAREGDTQYF.

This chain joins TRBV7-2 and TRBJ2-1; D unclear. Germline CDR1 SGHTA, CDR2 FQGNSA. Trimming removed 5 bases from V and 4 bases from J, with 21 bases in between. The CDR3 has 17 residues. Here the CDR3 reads CASSHPGWAAKYNEQFF. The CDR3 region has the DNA TGTGCCAGCAGCCACCCCGGGTGGGCGGCGAAGTACAATGAGCAGTTCTTC.

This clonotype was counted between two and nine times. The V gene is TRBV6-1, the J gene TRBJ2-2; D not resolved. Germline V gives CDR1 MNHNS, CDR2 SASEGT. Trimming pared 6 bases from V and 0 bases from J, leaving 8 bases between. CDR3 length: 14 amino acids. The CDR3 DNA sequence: TGTGCCAGCAGGGACGACTCGAACACCGGGGAGCTGTTTTTT. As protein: CASRDDSNTGELFF.

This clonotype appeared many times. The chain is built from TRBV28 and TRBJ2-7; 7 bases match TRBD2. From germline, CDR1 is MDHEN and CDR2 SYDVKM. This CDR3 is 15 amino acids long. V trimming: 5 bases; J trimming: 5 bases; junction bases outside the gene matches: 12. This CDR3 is CASSLQSTSYHEQYF. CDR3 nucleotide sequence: TGTGCCAGCAGTCTCCAGTCGACTAGCTACCACGAGCAGTACTTC.

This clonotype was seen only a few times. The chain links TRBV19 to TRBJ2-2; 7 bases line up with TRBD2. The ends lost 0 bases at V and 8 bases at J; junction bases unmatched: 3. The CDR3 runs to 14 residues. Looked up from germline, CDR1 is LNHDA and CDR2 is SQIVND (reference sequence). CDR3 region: CASSIEGLGGELFF. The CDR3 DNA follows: TGTGCCAGTAGTATAGAAGGACTAGGTGGGGAGCTGTTTTTT. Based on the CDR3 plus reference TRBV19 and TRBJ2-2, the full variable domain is DGGITQSPKYLFRKEGQNVTLSCEQNLNHDAMYWYRQDPGQGLRLIYYSQIVNDFQKGDIAEGYSVSREKKESFPLTVTSAQKNPTAFYLCASSIEGLGGELFFGEGSRLTVL.

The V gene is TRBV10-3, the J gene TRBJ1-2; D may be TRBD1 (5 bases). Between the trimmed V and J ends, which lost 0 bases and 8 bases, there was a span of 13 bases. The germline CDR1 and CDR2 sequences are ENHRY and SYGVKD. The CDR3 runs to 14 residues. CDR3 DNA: TGTGCCATCAGTGAGTCATTTGGGGGTGAAGGCTACACCTTC. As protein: CAISESFGGEGYTF.

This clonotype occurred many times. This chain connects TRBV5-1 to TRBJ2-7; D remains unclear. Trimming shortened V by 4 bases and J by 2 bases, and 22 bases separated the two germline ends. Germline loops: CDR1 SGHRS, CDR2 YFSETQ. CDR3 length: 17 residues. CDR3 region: CASSLTSGVDFTYEQYF. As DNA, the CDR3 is TGCGCCAGCAGCCTTACCTCCGGAGTTGATTTCACCTACGAGCAGTACTTC.

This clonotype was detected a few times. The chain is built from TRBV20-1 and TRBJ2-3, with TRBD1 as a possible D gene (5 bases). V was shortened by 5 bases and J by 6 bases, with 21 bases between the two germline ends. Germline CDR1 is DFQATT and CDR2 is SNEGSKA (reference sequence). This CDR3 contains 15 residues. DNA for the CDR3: TGCAGTGCTCGCAAGGGGCCAGGGTCCATCGATACGCAGTATTTT. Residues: CSARKGPGSIDTQYF.